This TCR beta chain was identified during a study of blood T cells in healthy people across ages. Turning to the study itself: In model experiments, template switching was able to capture about one barcoded beta molecule for every two T cells that were present.

Through a sample-barcoded 5' primer and a J-beta primer mix, a second PCR was run for roughly 6 to 12 cycles. MiXCR, run by TCRdb on the 5' RACE reads, gives a single entry per CDR3 protein. The sample includes 700,000 to 850,000 distinct CDR3 sequences, 53% of them seen just once. Points from the study as a whole: CMV infection status of these donors was not known.

Per-sample yields of isolated PBMCs were at least 6.5 million. Total RNA, at least 6 micrograms per sample, came from PBMCs. In this sample, this clonotype turned up a few times. What it binds is not known. V dropped 1 base and J dropped 5 bases, with 11 bases sitting between them. The length of the CDR3 is 14 residues. The germline CDR1 and CDR2 sequences are LGHNA and YNFKEQ. The source is a man older than 75 in good health. The sequenced sample consisted of blood. The chain recombines TRBV4-2 with TRBJ1-1; tentative D call: TRBD1 (5 bases). As DNA, the CDR3 is TGTGCCAGCAGCCAAGGCAGGGAAAGAACTGAAGCTTTCTTT. Translation: CASSQGRERTEAFF.